Below are 5 T cell receptor beta chains sequenced from a single sample in a study of blood T cell repertoires in COVID-19. Data came from immunoSEQ multiplex PCR; TCRdb stores just in-frame clones and leaves some out. The data contain roughly 82,000 clones, 82% of them singletons. Sequencing input: peripheral blood. Receptors were obtained from a man aged 55 to 70 with acute or convalescent COVID-19.

The gene calls are TRBV7-2 and TRBJ2-5; D is undetermined. CDR3 length equals 15 residues. From germline, CDR1 is SGHTA and CDR2 FQGNSA. The germline V and J ends were trimmed by 4 bases and 1 base, with 13 bases remaining between them. CDR3: CASSSHLTGQETQYF. Here the CDR3 DNA reads TGTGCCAGCAGCTCCCATCTGACGGGCCAAGAGACCCAGTACTTC. Full variable domain (rest looked up from reference TRBV7-2 and TRBJ2-5): GAGVSQSPSNKVTEKGKDVELRCDPISGHTALYWYRQSLGQGLEFLIYFQGNSAPDKSGLPSDRFSAERTGGSVSTLTIQRTQQEDSAVYLCASSSHLTGQETQYFGPGTRLLVL.

This chain joins TRBV11-2 and TRBJ1-4; 7 bases are shared with TRBD1. V shed 5 bases and J 4 bases; nucleotides not matched to a gene: 10. Germline assignment: CDR1 SGHAT and CDR2 FQNNGV. The CDR3 is 16 amino acids. The CDR3 sequence is CASSPGLTGYNEKLFF. As DNA, the CDR3 is TGTGCCAGCAGCCCAGGACTGACAGGGTATAATGAAAAACTGTTTTTT.

The V gene is TRBV4-3, the J gene TRBJ1-2; D may be TRBD1 (6 bases). The CDR3 is 14 amino acids. The germline V gene encodes CDR1 LGHNA and CDR2 YSLEER. With 2 bases removed from V and 4 bases from J, the gap between germline ends came to 11 bases. The CDR3, as DNA: TGCGCCAGCAGCCAATTGGACAGCTCCTATGGCTACACCTTC. Amino acids: CASSQLDSSYGYTF.

This sequence joins TRBV11-2 and TRBJ1-2; 10 bases match TRBD1. Germline loops: CDR1 SGHAT, CDR2 FQNNGV. Trimming cost V 5 bases and J 1 base; bases outside gene matches: 1. The CDR3 is 14 residues long. CDR3 residues: CASSGTGVNYGYTF. The CDR3 DNA is TGTGCCAGCAGCGGGACAGGGGTTAACTATGGCTACACCTTC.

V gene TRBV28 combines with J gene TRBJ1-2; 9 bases line up with TRBD1. CDR1 and CDR2 from the germline V gene are MDHEN and SYDVKM. V shed 3 bases and J 4 bases; nucleotides not matched to a gene: 9. This CDR3 has 16 amino acids. This CDR3 is CASSFRRDRVGYGYTF. The CDR3 nucleotides read TGTGCCAGCAGTTTCCGGCGGGACAGGGTCGGCTATGGCTACACCTTC.